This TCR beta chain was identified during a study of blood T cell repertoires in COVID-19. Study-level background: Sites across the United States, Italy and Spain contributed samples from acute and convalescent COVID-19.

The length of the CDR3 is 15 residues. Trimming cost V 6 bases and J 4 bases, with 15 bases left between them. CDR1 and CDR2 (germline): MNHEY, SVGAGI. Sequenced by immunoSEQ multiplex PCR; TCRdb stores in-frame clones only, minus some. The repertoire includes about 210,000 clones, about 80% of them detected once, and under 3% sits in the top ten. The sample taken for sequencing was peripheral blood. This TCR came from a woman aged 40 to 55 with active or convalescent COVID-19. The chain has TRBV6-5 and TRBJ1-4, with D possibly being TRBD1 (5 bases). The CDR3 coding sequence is TGTGCCAGCAGGGAGGGGACCACCTTTAATGAAAAACTGTTTTTT. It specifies CASREGTTFNEKLFF.